This entry lists 15 T cell receptor beta chains sequenced from one sample in a study of control samples from healthy donors and cancer patients. Repertoires were generated with immunoSEQ multiplex PCR, while TCRdb's copy carries only in-frame clones and drops some. The data show 400,000 to 500,000 clones, roughly 90% seen once. Material: PBMCs. These TCRs come from a man aged 35 to 55 with head and neck cancer.

V and J are TRBV9 and TRBJ2-1, with TRBD2 identical over 11 bases. Per the germline V gene, CDR1 is SGDLS and CDR2 is YYNGEE. The J segment lost 8 bases and the V segment lost 4 bases, leaving 11 bases of the junction unmatched. The CDR3 has 16 amino acids. Written as DNA, the CDR3 is TGTGCCAGCAGCCCTACACTAGCGGGAGCGTTCTATGAGCAGTTCTTC. Protein: CASSPTLAGAFYEQFF.

CDR3 nucleotides: TGTGCCAGCAGCTTAGATCGGGACAGGGTAGGCGAGCAGTTCTTC. It encodes CASSLDRDRVGEQFF. This chain connects TRBV7-2 to TRBJ2-1; 9 nucleotides agree with TRBD1. V shed 1 base, J shed 10 bases, and the junction held 8 bases outside the gene matches. This CDR3 has 15 residues. Germline V lookup: CDR1 SGHTA, CDR2 FQGNSA.

CDR3 coding DNA: TGTGCCAGCAGTTTAGCCCGGTACGAGCAGTACTTC. Protein product: CASSLARYEQYF. The V call is TRBV12-3 or TRBV12-4, the J call TRBJ2-7, with D unresolved. This CDR3 region has 12 residues. With 0 bases removed from V and 4 bases from J, the gap between germline ends came to 4 bases.

This clone was seen once. The V and J genes are TRBV25-1 and TRBJ2-6; 7 positions match TRBD1. V lost 6 bases and J lost 4; bases outside the gene matches: 6. Germline lookup yields CDR1 MGHDK and CDR2 SYGVNS. The CDR3 is 15 residues long. As DNA, the CDR3 is TGTGCCAGCAGCCTACAGGGGACCGGGGCCAACGTCCTGACTTTC. Translated: CASSLQGTGANVLTF.

The genes are TRBV19 and TRBJ2-1, with TRBD1 matching 12 bases. This CDR3 contains 15 residues. V was pared by 9 bases and J by 10 bases, with 13 bases of the junction left unmatched. The germline V gene encodes CDR1 LNHDA and CDR2 SQIVND (reference sequence). CDR3 region: CASEKPGQGAAEQFF. The CDR3 DNA follows: TGTGCCAGCGAAAAACCGGGACAGGGGGCGGCAGAGCAGTTCTTC.

The chain has TRBV6-6 and TRBJ1-2; D uncertain. Germline values: CDR1 MNHNY, CDR2 SVGAGI (reference sequence). Trimming removed 8 bases at V and 3 bases at J, with 10 bases between. The CDR3 has 12 residues. CDR3 DNA sequence: TGTGCCAGCTCGGGTTCTGACTATGGCTACACCTTC. Translation: CASSGSDYGYTF.

The rearrangement links TRBV10-3 to TRBJ2-3; possibly TRBD1 for D (7 bases). The V and J ends lost 0 bases and 0 bases respectively, with 10 bases between them. CDR3 length: 16 amino acids. Germline V gives CDR1 ENHRY, CDR2 SYGVKD. Here the CDR3 DNA reads TGTGCCATCAGTGAGTCGACAGGGACTAGCACAGATACGCAGTATTTT. This translates into CAISESTGTSTDTQYF.

This chain links TRBV3-1 (or the pseudogene TRBV3-2) with TRBJ2-3, with D perhaps assigned TRBD1 or TRBD2 (6 bases each). With 4 bases removed from V and 7 bases from J, the gap between germline ends came to 12 bases. The CDR3 has 13 residues. Germline V gives CDR1 LGHDT, CDR2 YNNKEL (reference sequence). CDR3 in DNA: TGTGCCAGCAGCCTTAAAGGGGGGAATACGCAGTATTTT. Residues: CASSLKGGNTQYF.

V gene TRBV10-1 combines with J gene TRBJ2-3, with D perhaps matching TRBD1 (5 bases). V lost 0 bases and J lost 0, with 7 bases in between. The CDR3 is made up of 15 amino acids. Germline V gives CDR1 WNHNN, CDR2 SYGVQD (reference sequence). CDR3 in amino acids: CASSESGQSTDTQYF. The DNA for the CDR3 is TGCGCCAGCAGTGAGTCGGGGCAGAGCACAGATACGCAGTATTTT.

This clone was detected once. The sample contains more than one DNA sequence encoding this CDR3. The CDR3 sequence: CASSFGNQPQHF. CDR3 nucleotide sequence: TGTGCCAGCAGTTTTGGGAATCAGCCCCAGCATTTT. The chain recombines TRBV28 with TRBJ1-5; D gene uncertain. Germline V gives CDR1 MDHEN, CDR2 SYDVKM. The CDR3 runs 12 residues. V lost 3 bases, J lost 4 bases, and 4 bases lay in between.

The chain joins TRBV11-2 to TRBJ2-6; 7 bases match TRBD1. Losses at the gene ends were 1 base for V and 4 bases for J; bases not matched to a gene: 4. Germline V gene lookup returns CDR1 SGHAT and CDR2 FQNNGV. The CDR3 extends over 16 amino acids. The CDR3 DNA follows: TGTGCCAGCAGCTTAGGACAGGGATCCGGGGCCAACGTCCTGACTTTC. It yields the protein CASSLGQGSGANVLTF.

The V call is TRBV6-1, the J call TRBJ2-6, with D possibly matching TRBD1 (5 bases). The CDR3 has 15 amino acids. CDR1 is MNHNS and CDR2 is SASEGT in the germline V gene. Trimming took off 3 bases at V and 0 bases at J, with 6 bases between the two ends. The CDR3 coding sequence is TGTGCCAGCAGTGAGACAGTCTCTGGGGCCAACGTCCTGACTTTC. The encoded protein is CASSETVSGANVLTF.

The chain links TRBV3-1 (or the pseudogene TRBV3-2) to TRBJ1-3, with no clear D. This CDR3 region has 19 residues. Trimming took off 3 bases at V and 0 bases at J, with 21 bases between the two ends. Germline lookup yields CDR1 LGHDT and CDR2 YNNKEL (reference sequence). The CDR3 sequence is CASSHQQPRIAVSGNTIYF. CDR3 in DNA: TGTGCCAGCAGCCACCAGCAACCCCGGATTGCGGTCTCTGGAAACACCATATATTTT.

The chain couples TRBV7-9 to TRBJ2-5; the D gene is possibly TRBD2 (7 bases). Germline assignment: CDR1 SEHNR and CDR2 FQNEAQ (reference sequence). The CDR3 sequence is 18 residues long. V dropped 5 bases and J dropped 4 bases, with 26 bases sitting between them. The CDR3 sequence: CASSETQSGTRVPETQYF. The DNA of the CDR3 is TGTGCCAGCAGCGAGACTCAAAGCGGGACACGGGTTCCAGAGACCCAGTACTTC.

The V call is TRBV6-5, the J call TRBJ2-7; 7 bases match TRBD1. The CDR3 is 13 residues long. Germline assignment: CDR1 MNHEY and CDR2 SVGAGI. V shed 6 bases, J shed 2 bases, and the junction held 4 bases outside the gene matches. The CDR3 DNA is TGTGCCAGCAGGACAGGGACCCCCTACGAGCAGTACTTC. Translating it yields CASRTGTPYEQYF.